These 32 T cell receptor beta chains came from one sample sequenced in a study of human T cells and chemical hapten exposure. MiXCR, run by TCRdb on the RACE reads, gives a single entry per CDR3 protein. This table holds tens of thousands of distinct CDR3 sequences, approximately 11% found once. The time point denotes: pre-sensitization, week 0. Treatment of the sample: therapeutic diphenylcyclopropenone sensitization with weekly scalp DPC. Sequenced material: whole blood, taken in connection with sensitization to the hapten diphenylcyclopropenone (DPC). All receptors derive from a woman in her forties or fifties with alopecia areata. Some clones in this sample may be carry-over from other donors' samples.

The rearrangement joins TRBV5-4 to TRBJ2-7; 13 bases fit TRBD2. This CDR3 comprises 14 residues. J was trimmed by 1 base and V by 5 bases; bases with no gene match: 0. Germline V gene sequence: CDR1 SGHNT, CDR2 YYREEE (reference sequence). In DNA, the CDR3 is TGTGCCAGCAGACTAGCGGGGGGGTCCTACGAGCAGTACTTC. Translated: CASRLAGGSYEQYF.

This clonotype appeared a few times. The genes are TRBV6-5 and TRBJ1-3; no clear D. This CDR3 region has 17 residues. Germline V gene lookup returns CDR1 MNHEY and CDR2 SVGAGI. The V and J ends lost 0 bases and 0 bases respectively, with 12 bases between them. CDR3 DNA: TGTGCCAGCAGTTACTCTAGGAGTCTTTTCTCTGGAAACACCATATATTTT. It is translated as CASSYSRSLFSGNTIYF.

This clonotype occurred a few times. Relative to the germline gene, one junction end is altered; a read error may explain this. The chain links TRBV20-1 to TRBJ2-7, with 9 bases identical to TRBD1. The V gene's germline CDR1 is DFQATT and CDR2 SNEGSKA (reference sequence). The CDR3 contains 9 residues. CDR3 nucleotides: TGCAGTGTGGGACAGGGTAAAGACTTC. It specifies CSVGQGKDF.

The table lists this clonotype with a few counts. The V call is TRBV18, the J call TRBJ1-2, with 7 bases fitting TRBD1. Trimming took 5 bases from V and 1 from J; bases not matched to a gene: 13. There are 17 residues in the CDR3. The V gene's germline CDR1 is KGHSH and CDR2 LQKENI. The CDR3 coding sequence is TGTGCCAGCTCAGTATGGACAGGACGATCAAGTAACTATGGCTACACCTTC. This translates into CASSVWTGRSSNYGYTF.

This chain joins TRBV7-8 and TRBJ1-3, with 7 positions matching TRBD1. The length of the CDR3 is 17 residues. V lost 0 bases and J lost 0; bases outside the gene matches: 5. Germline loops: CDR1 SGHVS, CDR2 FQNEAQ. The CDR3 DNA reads TGTGCCAGCAGCTTAGCCCGGACAGGATCCTCTGGAAACACCATATATTTT. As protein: CASSLARTGSSGNTIYF.

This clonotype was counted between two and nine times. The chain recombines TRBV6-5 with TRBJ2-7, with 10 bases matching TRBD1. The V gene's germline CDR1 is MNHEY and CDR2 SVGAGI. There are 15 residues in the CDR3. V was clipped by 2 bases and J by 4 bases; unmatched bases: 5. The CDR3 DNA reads TGTGCCAGCAGTTACGTTTCGGGACAGGGGTACGAGCAGTACTTC. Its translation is CASSYVSGQGYEQYF.

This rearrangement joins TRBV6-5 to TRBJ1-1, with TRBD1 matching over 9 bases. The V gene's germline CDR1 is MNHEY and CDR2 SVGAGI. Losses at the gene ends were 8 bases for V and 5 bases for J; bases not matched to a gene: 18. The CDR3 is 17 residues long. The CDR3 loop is CASYSLTTGTGWTEAFF. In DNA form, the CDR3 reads TGTGCCAGCTATTCCCTGACCACCGGGACAGGGTGGACTGAAGCTTTCTTT.

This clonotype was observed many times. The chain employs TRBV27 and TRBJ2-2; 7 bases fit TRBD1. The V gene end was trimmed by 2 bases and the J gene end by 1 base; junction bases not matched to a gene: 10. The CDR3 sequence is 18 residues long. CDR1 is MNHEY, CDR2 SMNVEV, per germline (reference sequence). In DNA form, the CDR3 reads TGTGCCAGCAGTTTAAAACAGGGGACAGCGATGAACACCGGGGAGCTGTTTTTT. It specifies CASSLKQGTAMNTGELFF.

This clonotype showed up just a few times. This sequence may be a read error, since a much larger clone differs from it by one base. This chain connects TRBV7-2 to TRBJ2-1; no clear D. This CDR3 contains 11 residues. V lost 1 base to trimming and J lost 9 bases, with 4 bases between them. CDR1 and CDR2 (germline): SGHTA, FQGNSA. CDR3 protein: CASSLEGEQFF. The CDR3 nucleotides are TGTGCCAGCAGCTTAGAGGGTGAGCAGTTCTTC.

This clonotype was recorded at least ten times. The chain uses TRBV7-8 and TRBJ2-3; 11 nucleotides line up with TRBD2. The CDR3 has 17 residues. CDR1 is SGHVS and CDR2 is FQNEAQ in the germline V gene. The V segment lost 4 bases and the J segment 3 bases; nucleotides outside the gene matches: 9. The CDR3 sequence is CASSWGTSGLSTDTQYF. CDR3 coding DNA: TGTGCCAGCAGCTGGGGGACTAGCGGATTAAGTACAGATACGCAGTATTTT.

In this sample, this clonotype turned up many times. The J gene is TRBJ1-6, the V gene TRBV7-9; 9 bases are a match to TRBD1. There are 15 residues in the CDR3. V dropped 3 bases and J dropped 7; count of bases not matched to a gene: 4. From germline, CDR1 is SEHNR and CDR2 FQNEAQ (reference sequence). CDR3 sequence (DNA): TGTGCCAGCAGCTTCCAGGGACAGGGAAATTCACCCCTCCACTTT. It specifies CASSFQGQGNSPLHF.

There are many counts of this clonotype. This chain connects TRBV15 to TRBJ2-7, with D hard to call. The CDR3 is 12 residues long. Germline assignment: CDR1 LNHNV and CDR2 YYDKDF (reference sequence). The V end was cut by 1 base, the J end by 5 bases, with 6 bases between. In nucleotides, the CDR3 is TGTGCCACCAGCAGAGGAAACGACGAGCAGTACTTC. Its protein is CATSRGNDEQYF.

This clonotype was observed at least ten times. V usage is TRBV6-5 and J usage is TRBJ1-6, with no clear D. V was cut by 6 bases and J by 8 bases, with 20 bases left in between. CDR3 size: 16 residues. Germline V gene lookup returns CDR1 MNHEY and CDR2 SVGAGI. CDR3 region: CASRLQHNRNYSPLHF. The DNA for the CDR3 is TGTGCCAGCAGGTTACAGCACAACCGGAACTATTCACCCCTCCACTTT.

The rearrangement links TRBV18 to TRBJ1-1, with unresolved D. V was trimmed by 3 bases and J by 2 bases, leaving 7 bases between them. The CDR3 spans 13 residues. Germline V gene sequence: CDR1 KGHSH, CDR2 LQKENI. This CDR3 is CASSPEGNTEAFF. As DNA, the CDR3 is TGTGCCAGCTCACCGGAGGGTAACACTGAAGCTTTCTTT.

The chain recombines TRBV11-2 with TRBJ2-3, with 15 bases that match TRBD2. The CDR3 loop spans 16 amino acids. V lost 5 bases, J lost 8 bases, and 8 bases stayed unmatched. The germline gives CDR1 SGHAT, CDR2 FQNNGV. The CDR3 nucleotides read TGTGCCAGCAGCCAGGGGACTAGCGGGAGGATGAGTACGCAGTATTTT. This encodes CASSQGTSGRMSTQYF. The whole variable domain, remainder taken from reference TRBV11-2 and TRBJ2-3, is EAGVAQSPRYKIIEKRQSVAFWCNPISGHATLYWYQQILGQGPKLLIQFQNNGVVDDSQLPKDRFSAERLKGVDSTLKIQPAKLEDSAVYLCASSQGTSGRMSTQYFGPGTRLTVL.

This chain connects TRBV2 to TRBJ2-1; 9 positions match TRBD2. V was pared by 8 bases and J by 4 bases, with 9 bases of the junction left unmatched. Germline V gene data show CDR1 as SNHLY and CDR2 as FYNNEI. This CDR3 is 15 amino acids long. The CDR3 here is CASPRAGGVYNEQFF. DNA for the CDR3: TGTGCCAGCCCCCGGGCGGGAGGGGTTTACAATGAGCAGTTCTTC.

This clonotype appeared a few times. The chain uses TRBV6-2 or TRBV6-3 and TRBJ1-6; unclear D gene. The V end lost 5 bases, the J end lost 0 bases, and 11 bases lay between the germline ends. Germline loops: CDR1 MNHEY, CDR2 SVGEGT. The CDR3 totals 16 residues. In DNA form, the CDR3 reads TGTGCCAGCAGTCCTCGGTGGAGCTCCTATAATTCACCCCTCCACTTT. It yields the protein CASSPRWSSYNSPLHF.

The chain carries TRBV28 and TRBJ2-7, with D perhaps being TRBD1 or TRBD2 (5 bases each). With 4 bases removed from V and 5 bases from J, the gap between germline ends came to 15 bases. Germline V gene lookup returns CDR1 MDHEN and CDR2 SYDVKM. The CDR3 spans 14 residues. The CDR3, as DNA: TGTGCCAGCAGTTCCGGGACCCTGCGAAACGAGCAGTACTTC. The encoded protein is CASSSGTLRNEQYF.

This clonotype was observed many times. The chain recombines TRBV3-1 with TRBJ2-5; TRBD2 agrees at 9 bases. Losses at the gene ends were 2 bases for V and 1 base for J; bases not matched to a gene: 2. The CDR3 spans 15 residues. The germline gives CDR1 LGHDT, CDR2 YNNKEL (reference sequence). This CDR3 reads CASSQLAGRQETQYF. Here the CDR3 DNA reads TGTGCCAGCAGCCAACTAGCGGGACGCCAAGAGACCCAGTACTTC.

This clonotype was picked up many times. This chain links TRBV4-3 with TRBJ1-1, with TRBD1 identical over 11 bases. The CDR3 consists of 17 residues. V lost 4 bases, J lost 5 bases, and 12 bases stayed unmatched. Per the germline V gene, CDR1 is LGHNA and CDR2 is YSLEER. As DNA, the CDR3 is TGCGCCAGCAGCCCGAGGGGTGGACAGGGGGCGATAACTGAAGCTTTCTTT. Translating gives CASSPRGGQGAITEAFF.

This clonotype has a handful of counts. As DNA, the CDR3 is TGTGCCAGCTCACTAGGAGGGACCTACAATGAGCAGTTCTTC. Its translation is CASSLGGTYNEQFF. The chain is built from TRBV18 and TRBJ2-1; D might be TRBD2 (6 bases). The V end lost 4 bases, the J end lost 2 bases, and 9 bases lay between the germline ends. CDR1 and CDR2 from the germline V gene are KGHSH and LQKENI. The CDR3 length is 14 residues.

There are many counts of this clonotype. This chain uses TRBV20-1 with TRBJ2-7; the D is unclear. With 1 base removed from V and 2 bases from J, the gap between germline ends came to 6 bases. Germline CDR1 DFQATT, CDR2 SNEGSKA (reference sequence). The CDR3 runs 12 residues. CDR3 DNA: TGCAGTGCTAGAGGGATCACCTACGAGCAGTACTTC. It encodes CSARGITYEQYF.

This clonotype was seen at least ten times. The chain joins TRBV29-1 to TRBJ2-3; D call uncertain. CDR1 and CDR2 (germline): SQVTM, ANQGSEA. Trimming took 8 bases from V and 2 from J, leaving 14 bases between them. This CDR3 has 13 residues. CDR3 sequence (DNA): TGCAGCCTCAGGAGAGACCTCACAGATACGCAGTATTTT. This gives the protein CSLRRDLTDTQYF.

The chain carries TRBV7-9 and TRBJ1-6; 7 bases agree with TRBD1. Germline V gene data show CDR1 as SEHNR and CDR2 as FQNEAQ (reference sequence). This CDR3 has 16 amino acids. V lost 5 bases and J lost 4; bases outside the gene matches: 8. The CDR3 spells CASSPGTATYNSPLHF. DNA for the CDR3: TGTGCCAGCAGCCCCGGGACAGCAACTTATAATTCACCCCTCCACTTT.

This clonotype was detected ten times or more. DNA of the CDR3: TGCAGTGCTAGAGACAGCGGGGGGGGATTTAGCACAGATACGCAGTATTTT. Translated: CSARDSGGGFSTDTQYF. The chain links TRBV20-1 to TRBJ2-3; 10 bases match TRBD2. V was clipped by 0 bases and J by 0 bases; unmatched bases: 6. CDR1 is DFQATT and CDR2 is SNEGSKA in the germline V gene (reference sequence). The CDR3 length is 17 residues.

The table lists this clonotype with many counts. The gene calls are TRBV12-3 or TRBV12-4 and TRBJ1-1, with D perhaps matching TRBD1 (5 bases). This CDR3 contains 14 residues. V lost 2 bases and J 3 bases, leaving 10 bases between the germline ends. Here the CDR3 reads CASSLTTGHTEAFF. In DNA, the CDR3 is TGTGCCAGCAGTTTAACAACAGGACACACTGAAGCTTTCTTT.

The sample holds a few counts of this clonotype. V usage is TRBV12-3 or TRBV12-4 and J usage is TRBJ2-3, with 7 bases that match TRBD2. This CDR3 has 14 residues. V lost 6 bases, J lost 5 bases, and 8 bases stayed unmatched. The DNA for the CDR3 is TGTGCCAGCAGAGTGGCGGGAGCCAGAGATACGCAGTATTTT. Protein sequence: CASRVAGARDTQYF.

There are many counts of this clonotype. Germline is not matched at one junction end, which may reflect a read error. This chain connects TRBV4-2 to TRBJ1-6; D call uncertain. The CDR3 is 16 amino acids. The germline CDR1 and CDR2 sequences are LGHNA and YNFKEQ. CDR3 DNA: TGTGCCAGCAGCCAAGATCTTGGCAGACCGAATTCACCCCTCCCCTTT. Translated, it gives CASSQDLGRPNSPLPF.

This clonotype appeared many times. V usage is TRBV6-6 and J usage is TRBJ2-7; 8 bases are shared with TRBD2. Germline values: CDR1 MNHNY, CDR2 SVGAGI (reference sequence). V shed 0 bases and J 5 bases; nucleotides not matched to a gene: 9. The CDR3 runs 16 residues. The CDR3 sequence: CASSYSISGGPHEQYF. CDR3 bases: TGTGCCAGCAGTTACTCGATATCGGGAGGGCCGCACGAGCAGTACTTC.

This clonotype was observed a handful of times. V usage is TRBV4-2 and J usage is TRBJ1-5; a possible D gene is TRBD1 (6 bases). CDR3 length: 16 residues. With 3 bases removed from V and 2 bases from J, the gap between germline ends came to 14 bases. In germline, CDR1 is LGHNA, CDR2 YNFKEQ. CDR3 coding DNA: TGTGCCAGCAGCCAGGCCGTACAGGGCGGCAATCAGCCCCAGCATTTT. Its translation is CASSQAVQGGNQPQHF.

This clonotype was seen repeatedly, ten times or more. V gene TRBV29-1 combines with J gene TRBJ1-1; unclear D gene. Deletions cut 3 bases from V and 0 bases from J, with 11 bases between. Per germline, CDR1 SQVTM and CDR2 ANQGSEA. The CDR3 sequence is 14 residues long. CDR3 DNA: TGCAGCGTTGAGTTGGTTCGGGTGAACACTGAAGCTTTCTTT. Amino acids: CSVELVRVNTEAFF. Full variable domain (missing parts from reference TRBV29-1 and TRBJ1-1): SAVISQKPSRDICQRGTSLTIQCQVDSQVTMMFWYRQQPGQSLTLIATANQGSEATYESGFVIDKFPISRPNLTFSTLTVSNMSPEDSSIYLCSVELVRVNTEAFFGQGTRLTVV.

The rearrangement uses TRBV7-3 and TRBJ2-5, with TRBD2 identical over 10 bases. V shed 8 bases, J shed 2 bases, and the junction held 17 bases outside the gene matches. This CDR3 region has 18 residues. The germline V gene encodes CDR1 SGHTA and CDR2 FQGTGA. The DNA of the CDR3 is TGTGCCAGCCCCCGTATTCTTCTAGCGGGGGACCCTCAAGAGACCCAGTACTTC. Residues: CASPRILLAGDPQETQYF.